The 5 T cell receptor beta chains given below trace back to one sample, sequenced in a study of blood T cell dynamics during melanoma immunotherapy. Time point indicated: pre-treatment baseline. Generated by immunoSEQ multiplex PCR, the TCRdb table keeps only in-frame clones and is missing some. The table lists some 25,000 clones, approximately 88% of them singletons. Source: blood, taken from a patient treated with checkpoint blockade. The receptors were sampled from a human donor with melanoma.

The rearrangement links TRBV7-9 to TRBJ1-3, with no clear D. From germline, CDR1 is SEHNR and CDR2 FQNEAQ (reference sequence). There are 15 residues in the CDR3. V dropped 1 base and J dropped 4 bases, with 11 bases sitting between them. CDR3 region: CASSLGYGSGNTIYF. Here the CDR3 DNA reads TGTGCCAGCAGCTTAGGATACGGTTCCGGAAACACCATATATTTT.

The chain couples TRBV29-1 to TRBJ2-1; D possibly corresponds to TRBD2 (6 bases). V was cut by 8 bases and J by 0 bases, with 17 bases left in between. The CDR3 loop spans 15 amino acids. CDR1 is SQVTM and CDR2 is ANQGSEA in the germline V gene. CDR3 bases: TGCAGCACTTTCGGGGGTGGGAGCTCCTACAATGAGCAGTTCTTC. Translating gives CSTFGGGSSYNEQFF.

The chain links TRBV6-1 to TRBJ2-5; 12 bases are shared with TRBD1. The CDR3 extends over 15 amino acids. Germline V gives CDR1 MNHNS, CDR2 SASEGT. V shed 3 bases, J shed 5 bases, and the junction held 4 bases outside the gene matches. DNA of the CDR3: TGTGCCAGCAGTGACCGGGACAGGGGGCTGGAGACCCAGTACTTC. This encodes CASSDRDRGLETQYF.

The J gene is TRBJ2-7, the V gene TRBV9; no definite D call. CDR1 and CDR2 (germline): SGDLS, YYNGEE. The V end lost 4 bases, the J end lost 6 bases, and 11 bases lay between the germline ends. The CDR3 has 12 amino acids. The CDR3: CASSPTHGEQYF. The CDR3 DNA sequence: TGTGCCAGCAGCCCAACCCACGGCGAGCAGTACTTC.

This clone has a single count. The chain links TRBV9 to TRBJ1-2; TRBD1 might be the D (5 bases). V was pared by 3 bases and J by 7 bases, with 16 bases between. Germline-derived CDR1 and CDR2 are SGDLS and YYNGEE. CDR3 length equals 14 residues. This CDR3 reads CASSARGNSPGYTF. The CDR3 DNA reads TGTGCCAGCAGCGCGAGGGGCAATTCTCCTGGCTACACCTTC. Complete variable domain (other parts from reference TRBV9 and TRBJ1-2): DSGVTQTPKHLITATGQRVTLRCSPRSGDLSVYWYQQSLDQGLQFLIQYYNGEERAKGNILERFSAQQFPDLHSELNLSSLELGDSALYFCASSARGNSPGYTFGSGTRLTVV.